One sample yielded the 27 T cell receptor beta chains listed below, sequenced in a study of blood T cells in healthy people across ages (dated by TCRdb to between 2014 and 2017). Library prep was done by 5' RACE. Sequencing was carried out with an Illumina HiSeq 2500. A second about 7 to 12 cycle PCR used a sample-barcoded 5' primer and a J-beta primer mix. TCRdb reran the public reads through fastp at Q25 and MiXCR, keeping productive beta chains. Merged by CDR3 protein, the rows form single entries marked with the most common genes and DNA. Within this sample are around 1,500,000 distinct CDR3 sequences, with 28% of them counted one time only. The biggest ten clones account for roughly 8% of the sample. The specimen sequenced was blood. The receptors derive from a woman in her twenties or thirties in good health.

This clonotype was counted a few times. This rearrangement joins TRBV30 to TRBJ1-2; no reliable D call. The CDR3 has 16 residues. V was cut by 3 bases and J by 3 bases, with 20 bases left in between. CDR1 is GTSNPN and CDR2 is SVGIG in the germline V gene (reference sequence). The CDR3 here is CAWSLRADVSHYGYTF. DNA of the CDR3: TGTGCCTGGAGCCTTAGGGCGGACGTGTCGCACTATGGCTACACCTTC.

This clonotype appeared many times. V is TRBV6-2 or TRBV6-3 and J is TRBJ2-5, with TRBD1 as a possible D gene (6 bases). This CDR3 region has 18 residues. The germline gives CDR1 MNHEY, CDR2 SVGEGT. Trimming pared 2 bases from V and 2 bases from J, leaving 21 bases between. CDR3 sequence reads: CASSYDLASWTEQETQYF. CDR3 coding DNA: TGTGCCAGCAGTTACGACCTAGCTTCCTGGACAGAGCAAGAGACCCAGTACTTC.

This clonotype occurred once. The V gene is TRBV14, the J gene TRBJ2-1; weak D call: TRBD2 (6 bases). Per germline, CDR1 SGHDN and CDR2 FVKESK. This CDR3 region has 17 residues. V lost 4 bases to trimming and J lost 0 bases, with 16 bases between them. The DNA of the CDR3 is TGTGCCAGCAGCCCTGGGGGGTTCTGGAGCTCCTACAATGAGCAGTTCTTC. Protein product: CASSPGGFWSSYNEQFF.

This clonotype was recorded a few times. The CDR3 reads CTASLLSTDTQYF. The CDR3 DNA sequence: TGTACAGCCTCCCTACTCAGCACAGATACGCAGTATTTT. The gene calls are TRBV7-9 and TRBJ2-3; D remains ambiguous. Germline values: CDR1 SEHNR, CDR2 FQNEAQ (reference sequence). The CDR3 extends over 13 amino acids.

This clonotype occurred many times. V gene TRBV7-2 combines with J gene TRBJ2-1; 10 bases fit TRBD2. Germline V lookup: CDR1 SGHTA, CDR2 FQGNSA. V dropped 2 bases and J dropped 4; count of bases not matched to a gene: 5. CDR3 size: 16 residues. The CDR3, as DNA: TGTGCCAGCAGCTTAACCAAGACTAGCGGGTACAATGAGCAGTTCTTC. Its protein is CASSLTKTSGYNEQFF. Drawing the rest from reference TRBV7-2 and TRBJ2-1, the complete variable domain is GAGVSQSPSNKVTEKGKDVELRCDPISGHTALYWYRQSLGQGLEFLIYFQGNSAPDKSGLPSDRFSAERTGGSVSTLTIQRTQQEDSAVYLCASSLTKTSGYNEQFFGPGTRLTVL.

This clonotype was seen a few times. The rearrangement links TRBV20-1 to TRBJ2-1, with 9 positions matching TRBD2. Trimming at V came to 3 bases and at J to 8 bases, leaving 20 bases not matched to a gene. Per the germline V gene, CDR1 is DFQATT and CDR2 is SNEGSKA (reference sequence). There are 18 residues in the CDR3. The DNA of the CDR3 is TGCAGTGCTAGTCGCCTCGGGGGCGGGAGGGCCGGAATCGATGAGCAGTTCTTC. It codes for CSASRLGGGRAGIDEQFF.

In its sample, this clonotype was seen a few times. The chain is built from TRBV6-2 or TRBV6-3 and TRBJ2-1, with 8 positions matching TRBD1. This CDR3 spans 14 amino acids. Germline V gives CDR1 MNHEY, CDR2 SVGEGT. J gave up 9 bases and V 8 bases, and 12 bases lay outside the gene matches. The CDR3 spells CASSGDRFDAEQFF. DNA of the CDR3: TGTGCCAGCTCGGGGGACAGGTTTGACGCTGAGCAGTTCTTC.

The chain recombines TRBV20-1 with TRBJ1-2; 8 bases map to TRBD1. The germline gives CDR1 DFQATT, CDR2 SNEGSKA (reference sequence). The CDR3 extends over 13 amino acids. The CDR3 here is CRAGGRANYGYTF. Here the CDR3 DNA reads TGCAGGGCAGGGGGCAGGGCTAACTATGGCTACACCTTC.

The V call is TRBV12-3 or TRBV12-4, the J call TRBJ1-2; D is unresolved. This CDR3 spans 14 amino acids. Trimming shortened V by 6 bases and J by 6 bases, and 17 bases separated the two germline ends. Written as DNA, the CDR3 is TGTGCCAGCAGCGACACCTTAGGGTGTGATGGCTACACCTTC. Encoded protein: CASSDTLGCDGYTF.

This sequence joins TRBV20-1 and TRBJ2-1, with TRBD2 matching 13 bases. V was pared by 0 bases and J by 7 bases, with 3 bases of the junction left unmatched. Germline values: CDR1 DFQATT, CDR2 SNEGSKA (reference sequence). This CDR3 has 15 residues. The chain's CDR3 is CSARDRLAGGNEQFF. In nucleotides, the CDR3 is TGCAGTGCTAGAGATCGACTAGCGGGAGGAAATGAGCAGTTCTTC.

V is TRBV14 and J is TRBJ2-3; D ambiguous. Between the trimmed V and J ends, which lost 4 bases and 4 bases, there was a span of 9 bases. Germline V CDR1 and CDR2: SGHDN, FVKESK. The length of the CDR3 is 13 residues. CDR3 sequence reads: CASSPLESDTQYF. Written as DNA, the CDR3 is TGTGCCAGCAGCCCTCTTGAATCAGATACGCAGTATTTT.

The chain has TRBV5-1 and TRBJ1-6, with a tentative D call TRBD1 (5 bases). Per germline, CDR1 SGHRS and CDR2 YFSETQ. V lost 4 bases and J 8 bases, leaving 16 bases between the germline ends. The CDR3 contains 15 residues. Here the CDR3 DNA reads TGCGCCAGCAGCAGATCGGACACCTTCGATTCACCCCTCCACTTT. Translation gives CASSRSDTFDSPLHF.

A few counts support this clonotype. V usage is TRBV7-9 and J usage is TRBJ2-3; TRBD1 aligns across 11 bases. V trimming: 6 bases; J trimming: 6 bases; junction bases outside the gene matches: 8. The CDR3 consists of 15 residues. CDR1 is SEHNR, CDR2 FQNEAQ, per germline (reference sequence). The CDR3 loop is CASRSGTGGRDTQYF. DNA for the CDR3: TGTGCCAGCAGATCCGGGACAGGGGGGAGGGATACGCAGTATTTT.

This clonotype appeared a few times. CDR3 residues: CASSEDRASGANVLTF. Written as DNA, the CDR3 is TGTGCCAGCAGTGAAGACAGAGCATCTGGGGCCAACGTCCTGACTTTC. The chain is built from TRBV2 and TRBJ2-6; no clear D gene. V shed 1 base and J shed 1 base, with 8 bases lying between them. The CDR3 spans 16 residues. Germline loops: CDR1 SNHLY, CDR2 FYNNEI.

This clonotype has only one observation. This may be a read error: a much more frequent sequence differs by one nucleotide. In DNA, the CDR3 is TGCGCCAGCAGCCGTTCTAACACCGGGGAGCAGTACTTC. This gives the protein CASSRSNTGEQYF. The V gene is TRBV4-1, the J gene TRBJ2-5; D is perhaps TRBD2 (5 bases). Germline V gene sequence: CDR1 MGHRA, CDR2 YSYEKL. The CDR3 is made up of 13 amino acids. Between the trimmed V and J ends, which lost 4 bases and 11 bases, there was a span of 17 bases.

This CDR3 is CSVEDSPGQRTPYGYTF. CDR3 nucleotide sequence: TGCAGCGTTGAAGACAGTCCCGGACAGAGGACTCCCTATGGCTACACCTTC. The rearrangement links TRBV29-1 to TRBJ1-2; possibly TRBD1 for D (6 bases). The germline CDR1 and CDR2 sequences are SQVTM and ANQGSEA. CDR3 length: 17 amino acids. Trimming stripped 0 bases from V and 4 bases from J, with 21 bases between.

A note on this clonotype: A much larger clone is a single base away; this may be a read error. V is TRBV2 and J is TRBJ2-3; D may be TRBD1 or TRBD2 (5 bases each). Germline CDR1 reads SNHLY; CDR2 reads FYNNEI. The CDR3 is 13 residues long. V was shortened by 6 bases and J by 2 bases, with 9 bases between the two germline ends. This CDR3 is CASRGDLTDTQYF. DNA for the CDR3: TGTGCCAGCAGGGGGGACCTCACAGATACGCAGTATTTT. Looking up the rest from reference TRBV2 and TRBJ2-3 gives the full variable domain: EPEVTQTPSHQVTQMGQEVILRCVPISNHLYFYWYRQILGQKVEFLVSFYNNEISEKSEIFDDQFSVERPDGSNFTLKIRSTKLEDSAMYFCASRGDLTDTQYFGPGTRLTVL.

For this clonotype: This could be a read error, since a much larger clone is one nucleotide away. The chain uses TRBV3-1 and TRBJ2-7; unclear D gene. The CDR3 is 15 amino acids. Germline values: CDR1 LGHDT, CDR2 YNNKEL (reference sequence). DNA of the CDR3: TGTGCCAGCGGCCAAGATCTTGGCAACTCCTACGAGCAGTACTTC. This translates into CASGQDLGNSYEQYF.

This clonotype was seen many times. The chain uses TRBV7-2 and TRBJ1-2, with 9 bases matching TRBD1. The V and J ends lost 5 bases and 4 bases, in that order; junction bases with no gene match: 5. CDR3 length: 14 residues. Germline V gene sequence: CDR1 SGHTA, CDR2 FQGNSA. CDR3 loop: CASSKDRGLYGYTF. CDR3 DNA sequence: TGTGCCAGCAGCAAGGACAGGGGACTCTATGGCTACACCTTC.

In this sample, this clonotype turned up a few times. This sequence joins TRBV7-3 and TRBJ2-1; 7 bases are shared with TRBD2. J gave up 9 bases and V 4 bases, and 9 bases lay outside the gene matches. Per the germline V gene, CDR1 is SGHTA and CDR2 is FQGTGA. CDR3 length: 14 residues. The CDR3 DNA is TGTGCCAGCAGCTCCGACGGGACTAAGGGTGAGCAGTTCTTC. Translation gives CASSSDGTKGEQFF.

The gene calls are TRBV5-4 and TRBJ2-2; maybe TRBD1 (5 bases). The germline V gene has CDR1 SGHNT and CDR2 YYREEE (reference sequence). The CDR3 totals 15 residues. Deletions cut 2 bases from V and 3 bases from J, with 11 bases between. CDR3 in amino acids: CASSLLGEDTGELFF. The CDR3 DNA reads TGTGCCAGCAGCTTATTAGGGGAAGACACCGGGGAGCTGTTTTTT.

This clonotype was detected many times. V and J are TRBV5-1 and TRBJ2-1; 15 bases map to TRBD2. This CDR3 has 16 amino acids. The germline V gene has CDR1 SGHRS and CDR2 YFSETQ. Losses at the gene ends were 4 bases for V and 4 bases for J; bases not matched to a gene: 3. CDR3 sequence reads: CASSRTSGGVYNEQFF. Here the CDR3 DNA reads TGCGCCAGCAGCCGGACTAGCGGGGGGGTATACAATGAGCAGTTCTTC. Based on the CDR3 plus reference TRBV5-1 and TRBJ2-1, the full variable domain is KAGVTQTPRYLIKTRGQQVTLSCSPISGHRSVSWYQQTPGQGLQFLFEYFSETQRNKGNFPGRFSGRQFSNSRSEMNVSTLELGDSALYLCASSRTSGGVYNEQFFGPGTRLTVL.

This clonotype was detected a few times. The chain employs TRBV27 and TRBJ2-7; possibly TRBD2 for D (5 bases). The germline V gene has CDR1 MNHEY and CDR2 SMNVEV (reference sequence). The CDR3 length is 11 residues. V lost 2 bases to trimming and J lost 12 bases, with 11 bases between them. The CDR3 loop is CASSLGGTRYF. The CDR3 region has the DNA TGTGCCAGCAGTTTAGGAGGCACCAGGTACTTC.

Regarding this clonotype: This may come from a read error, since a much larger clone is one base off. The chain has TRBV11-2 and TRBJ2-1; D not certain. TRBJ2-7 matches the DNA end more closely, so the J call is doubtful. CDR1 and CDR2 from the germline V gene are SGHAT and FQNNGV. This CDR3 contains 14 residues. The CDR3 region has the DNA TGTGCCAGCAGCTTAGTCCGGTCCTACAATGAGCAGTACTTC. Protein sequence: CASSLVRSYNEQYF.

The V gene is TRBV29-1, the J gene TRBJ2-5; perhaps TRBD1 as D (7 bases). Germline CDR1 and CDR2: SQVTM and ANQGSEA. This CDR3 has 11 residues. The CDR3 DNA reads as TGCTGCGGGACAGCCGAAGAGACCCAGTACTTC. It encodes CCGTAEETQYF.

The chain links TRBV12-3 or TRBV12-4 to TRBJ2-1, with TRBD2 matching 14 bases. The CDR3 is 17 residues long. The ends lost 5 bases at V and 6 bases at J; junction bases unmatched: 9. The CDR3 region has the DNA TGTGCCAGCAGTCCCGGGACTAGCGGGGGACTATCCAATGAGCAGTTCTTC. Protein: CASSPGTSGGLSNEQFF.

This clonotype was observed at least ten times. The gene calls are TRBV28 and TRBJ2-1; either TRBD1 or TRBD2 may supply D (5 bases each). V lost 2 bases to trimming and J lost 5 bases, with 10 bases between them. Per the germline V gene, CDR1 is MDHEN and CDR2 is SYDVKM. The CDR3 extends over 14 amino acids. The CDR3 region is CASSLGDPNNEQFF. The CDR3 nucleotides are TGTGCCAGCAGTTTAGGGGACCCCAACAATGAGCAGTTCTTC.